Detailed here is one TCR beta chain. Its matching antigen is unknown. The data were taken from a study of cytotoxic CD8 clonotypes in ibrutinib-treated CLL. The study's findings and limits: Clonotypes that were public were uncommon, and they contracted or stayed stable on treatment.

CDR1 and CDR2 from the germline V gene are LNHNV and YYDKDF (reference sequence). V lost 3 bases to trimming and J lost 4 bases, with 12 bases between them. This CDR3 spans 14 amino acids. The protocol was immunoSEQ multiplex PCR, while the TCRdb copy is restricted to in-frame clones and leaves out a portion. The sample yields some 200,000 clones, approximately 75% seen once. This sequence joins TRBV15 and TRBJ1-1, with no clear D. Sequenced material: PBMCs, taken after 12 months of ibrutinib treatment. This sequence originates from a human donor with chronic lymphocytic leukemia. CDR3 sequence (DNA): TGTGCCACCAGCAGCCGGGGAAGAAGCACTGAAGCTTTCTTT. Amino acid sequence: CATSSRGRSTEAFF.